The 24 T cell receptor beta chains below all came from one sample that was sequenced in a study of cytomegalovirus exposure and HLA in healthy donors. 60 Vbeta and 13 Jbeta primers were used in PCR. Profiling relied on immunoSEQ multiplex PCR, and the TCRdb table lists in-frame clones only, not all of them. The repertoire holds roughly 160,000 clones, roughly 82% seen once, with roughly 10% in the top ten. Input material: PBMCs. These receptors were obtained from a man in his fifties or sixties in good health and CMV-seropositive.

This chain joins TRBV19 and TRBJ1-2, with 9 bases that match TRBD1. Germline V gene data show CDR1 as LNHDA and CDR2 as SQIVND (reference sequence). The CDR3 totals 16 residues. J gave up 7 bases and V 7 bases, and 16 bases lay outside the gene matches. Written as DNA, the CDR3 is TGTGCCAGTACCCAAAGCCGGGACAGGGTCTTCCGTGGCTACACCTTC. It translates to CASTQSRDRVFRGYTF.

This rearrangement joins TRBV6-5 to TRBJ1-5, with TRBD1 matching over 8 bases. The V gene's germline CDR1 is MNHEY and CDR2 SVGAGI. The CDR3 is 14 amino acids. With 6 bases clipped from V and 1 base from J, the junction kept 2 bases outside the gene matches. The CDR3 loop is CASRRTGSNQPQHF. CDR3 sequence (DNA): TGTGCCAGCAGACGGACAGGGAGCAATCAGCCCCAGCATTTT.

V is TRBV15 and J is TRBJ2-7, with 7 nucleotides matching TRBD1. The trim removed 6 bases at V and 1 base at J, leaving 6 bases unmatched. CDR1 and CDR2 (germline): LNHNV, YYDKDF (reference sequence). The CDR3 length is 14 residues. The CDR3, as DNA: TGTGCCACCAGTACACCGGGACAGTCCTACGAGCAGTACTTC. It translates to CATSTPGQSYEQYF.

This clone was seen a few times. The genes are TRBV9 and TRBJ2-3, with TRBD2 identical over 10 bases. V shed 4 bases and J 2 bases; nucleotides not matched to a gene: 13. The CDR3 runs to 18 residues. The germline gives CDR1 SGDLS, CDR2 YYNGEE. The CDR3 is CASSSIWTSGYNTDTQYF. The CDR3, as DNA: TGTGCCAGCAGCTCGATTTGGACTAGCGGTTATAACACAGATACGCAGTATTTT.

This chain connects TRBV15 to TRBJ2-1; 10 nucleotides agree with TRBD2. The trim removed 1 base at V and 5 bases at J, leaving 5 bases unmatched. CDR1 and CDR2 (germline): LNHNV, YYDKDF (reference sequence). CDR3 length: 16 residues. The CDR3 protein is CATSRGRLAGDNEQFF. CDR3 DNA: TGTGCCACCAGCAGAGGGCGCCTAGCGGGGGACAATGAGCAGTTCTTC.

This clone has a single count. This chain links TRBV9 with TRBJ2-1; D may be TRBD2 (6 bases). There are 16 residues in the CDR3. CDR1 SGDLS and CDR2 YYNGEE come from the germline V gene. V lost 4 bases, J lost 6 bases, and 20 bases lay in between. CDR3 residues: CASSPTWRGTGNEQFF. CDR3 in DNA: TGTGCCAGCAGCCCGACCTGGCGGGGCACGGGCAATGAGCAGTTCTTC.

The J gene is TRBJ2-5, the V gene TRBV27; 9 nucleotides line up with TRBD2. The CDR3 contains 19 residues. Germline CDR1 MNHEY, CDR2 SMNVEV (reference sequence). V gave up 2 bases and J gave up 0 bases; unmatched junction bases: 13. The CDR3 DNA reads TGTGCCAGCAGTTTAGGGTCTAGCGGGGTCGGTAGATACCAAGAGACCCAGTACTTC. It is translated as CASSLGSSGVGRYQETQYF.

CDR3 DNA: TGTGCCAGCAGTTTACGACGACCGGACAGGGGCTTTAACTATGGCTACACCTTC. Translation: CASSLRRPDRGFNYGYTF. The chain joins TRBV27 to TRBJ1-2; 9 bases are a match to TRBD1. The CDR3 is 18 amino acids. Germline lookup yields CDR1 MNHEY and CDR2 SMNVEV (reference sequence). V was clipped by 2 bases and J by 1 base; unmatched bases: 11.

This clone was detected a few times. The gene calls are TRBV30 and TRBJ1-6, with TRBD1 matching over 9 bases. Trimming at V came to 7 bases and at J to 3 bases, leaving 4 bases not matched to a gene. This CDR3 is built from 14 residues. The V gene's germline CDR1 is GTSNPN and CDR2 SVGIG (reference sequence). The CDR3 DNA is TGTGCCTCGACAGGGGGAGGCTATAATTCACCCCTCCACTTT. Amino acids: CASTGGGYNSPLHF.

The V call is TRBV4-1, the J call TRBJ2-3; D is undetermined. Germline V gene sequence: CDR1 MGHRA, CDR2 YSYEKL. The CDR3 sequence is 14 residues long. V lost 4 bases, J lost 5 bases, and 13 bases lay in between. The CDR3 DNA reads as TGCGCCAGCAGCCCCCGGGTGGGTGAAGATACGCAGTATTTT. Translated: CASSPRVGEDTQYF.

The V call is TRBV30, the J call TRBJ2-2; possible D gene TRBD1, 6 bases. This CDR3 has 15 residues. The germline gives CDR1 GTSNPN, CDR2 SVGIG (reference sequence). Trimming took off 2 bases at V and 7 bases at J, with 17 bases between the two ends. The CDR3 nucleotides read TGTGCCTGGAGTACCTTTGGACAGTCGGTCGGGGAGCTGTTTTTT. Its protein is CAWSTFGQSVGELFF. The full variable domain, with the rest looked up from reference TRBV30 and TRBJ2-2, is SQTIHQWPATLVQPVGSPLSLECTVEGTSNPNLYWYRQAAGRGLQLLFYSVGIGQISSEVPQNLSASRPQDRQFILSSKKLLLSDSGFYLCAWSTFGQSVGELFFGEGSRLTVL.

In DNA form, the CDR3 reads TGTGCCAGCAGCCGATACAGGGACGGGGACACTGAAGCTTTCTTT. It is translated as CASSRYRDGDTEAFF. This chain joins TRBV28 and TRBJ1-1; weak D call: TRBD1 (6 bases). Trimming took 6 bases from V and 3 from J, leaving 17 bases between them. The CDR3 is made up of 15 amino acids. Germline values: CDR1 MDHEN, CDR2 SYDVKM.

The CDR3 loop reads CASSTWDSNYGYTF. CDR3 nucleotides: TGTGCCAGCAGTACCTGGGACAGCAACTATGGCTACACCTTC. This chain joins TRBV25-1 and TRBJ1-2, with 7 bases identical to TRBD1. The CDR3 is made up of 14 amino acids. Trimming took 5 bases from V and 2 from J; bases not matched to a gene: 5. Germline loops: CDR1 MGHDK, CDR2 SYGVNS.

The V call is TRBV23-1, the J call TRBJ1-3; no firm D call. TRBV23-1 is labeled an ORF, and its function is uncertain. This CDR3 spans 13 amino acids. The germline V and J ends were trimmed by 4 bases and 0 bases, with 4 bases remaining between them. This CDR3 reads CASSPLSGNTIYF. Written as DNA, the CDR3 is TGCGCCAGCAGTCCCCTCTCTGGAAACACCATATATTTT.

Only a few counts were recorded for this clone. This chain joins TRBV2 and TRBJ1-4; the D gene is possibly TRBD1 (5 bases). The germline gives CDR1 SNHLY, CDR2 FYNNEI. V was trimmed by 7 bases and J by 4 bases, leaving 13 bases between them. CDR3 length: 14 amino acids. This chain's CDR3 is CASNPTEYNEKLFF. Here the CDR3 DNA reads TGTGCCAGCAACCCGACAGAGTATAATGAAAAACTGTTTTTT. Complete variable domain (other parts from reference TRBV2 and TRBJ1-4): EPEVTQTPSHQVTQMGQEVILRCVPISNHLYFYWYRQILGQKVEFLVSFYNNEISEKSEIFDDQFSVERPDGSNFTLKIRSTKLEDSAMYFCASNPTEYNEKLFFGSGTQLSVL.

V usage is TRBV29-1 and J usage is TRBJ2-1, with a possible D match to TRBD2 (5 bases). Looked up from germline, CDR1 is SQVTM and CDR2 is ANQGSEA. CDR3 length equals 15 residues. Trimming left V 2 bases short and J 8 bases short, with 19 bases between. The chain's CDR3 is CSVELRDPGGYEQFF. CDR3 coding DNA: TGCAGCGTTGAACTCCGGGATCCAGGTGGATATGAGCAGTTCTTC.

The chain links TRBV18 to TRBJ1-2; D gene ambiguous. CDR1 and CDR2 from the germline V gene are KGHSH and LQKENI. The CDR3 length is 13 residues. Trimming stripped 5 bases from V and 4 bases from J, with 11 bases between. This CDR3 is CASSAARAYGYTF. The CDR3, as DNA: TGTGCCAGCTCAGCAGCGCGGGCCTATGGCTACACCTTC.

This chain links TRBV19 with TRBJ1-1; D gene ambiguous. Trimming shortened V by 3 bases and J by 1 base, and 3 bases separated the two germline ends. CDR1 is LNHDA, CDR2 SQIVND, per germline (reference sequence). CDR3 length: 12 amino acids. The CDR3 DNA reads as TGTGCCAGTAGTATCTGGAACACTGAAGCTTTCTTT. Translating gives CASSIWNTEAFF.

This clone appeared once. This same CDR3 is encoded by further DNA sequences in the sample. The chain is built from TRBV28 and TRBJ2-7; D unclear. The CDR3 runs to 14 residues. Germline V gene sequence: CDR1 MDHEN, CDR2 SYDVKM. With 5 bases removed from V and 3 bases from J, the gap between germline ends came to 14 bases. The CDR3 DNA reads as TGTGCCAGCAGTCCCCTAGGTAGAGACTACGAGCAGTACTTC. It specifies CASSPLGRDYEQYF.

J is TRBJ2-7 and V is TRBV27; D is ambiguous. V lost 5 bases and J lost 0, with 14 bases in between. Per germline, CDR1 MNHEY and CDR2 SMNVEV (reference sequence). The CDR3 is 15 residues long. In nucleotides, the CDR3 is TGTGCCAGCAGTCGCTCCGGGTCCAACTCCTACGAGCAGTACTTC. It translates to CASSRSGSNSYEQYF.

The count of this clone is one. The CDR3 region has the DNA TGTGCCAGCGAAAGGACTAGCGGACAAGAGACCCAGTACTTC. Translating gives CASERTSGQETQYF. This chain links TRBV28 with TRBJ2-5, with 10 bases that match TRBD2. Germline CDR1 is MDHEN and CDR2 is SYDVKM. V shed 8 bases and J 2 bases; nucleotides not matched to a gene: 5. This CDR3 comprises 14 residues.

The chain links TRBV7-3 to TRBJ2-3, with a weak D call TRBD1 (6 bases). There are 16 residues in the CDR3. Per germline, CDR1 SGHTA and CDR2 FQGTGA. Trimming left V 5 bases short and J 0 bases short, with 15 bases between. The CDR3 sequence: CASSDRGGFSTDTQYF. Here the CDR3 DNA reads TGTGCCAGCAGCGATAGAGGGGGTTTCAGCACAGATACGCAGTATTTT. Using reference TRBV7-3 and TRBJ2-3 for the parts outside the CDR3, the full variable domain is GAGVSQTPSNKVTEKGKYVELRCDPISGHTALYWYRQSLGQGPEFLIYFQGTGAADDSGLPNDRFFAVRPEGSVSTLKIQRTERGDSAVYLCASSDRGGFSTDTQYFGPGTRLTVL.

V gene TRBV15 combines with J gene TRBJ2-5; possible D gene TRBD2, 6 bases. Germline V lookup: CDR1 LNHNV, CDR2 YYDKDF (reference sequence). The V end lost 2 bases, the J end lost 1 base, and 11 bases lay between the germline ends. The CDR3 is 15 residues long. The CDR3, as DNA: TGTGCCACCAGCAGACTCGGGGGAAGCCAAGAGACCCAGTACTTC. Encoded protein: CATSRLGGSQETQYF.

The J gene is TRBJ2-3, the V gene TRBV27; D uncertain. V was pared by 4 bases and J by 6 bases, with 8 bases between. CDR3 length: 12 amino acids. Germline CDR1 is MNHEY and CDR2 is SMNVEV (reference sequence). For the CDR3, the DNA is TGTGCCAGCAGTTCCTGGCAGGATACGCAGTATTTT. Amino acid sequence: CASSSWQDTQYF.